This T cell receptor beta chain was recorded in a study of tissue T cells after allogeneic stem cell transplantation. Details on this clone: The listed genes are named as in mouse. The read stops 1 residue short of the end of the CDR3; the missing end is completed from the germline J gene.

The junction had 5 bases not matched to a gene; V was cut back by 6 bases and J by 1 base. The length of the CDR3 is 14 residues. Germline CDR1 and CDR2: SGHND and FRSKSL. TCRbeta CDR3 was sequenced at survey depth with template counts. Method: immunoSEQ multiplex PCR; TCRdb's copy keeps in-frame clones and lacks some. Here the sample spans roughly 50,000 clones, less than 75% being singletons. The TCR was taken from a pool of C57BL/6 mice in good health. The rearrangement uses TRBV15 and TRBJ1-1; the match to TRBD1 covers 7 bases. The sample comprised sorted cells pooled from one or two spleens. Incomplete CDR3 DNA: TGTGCCAGCAGGCAGGGGGGGAGAAACACAGAAGTCTTC. Its translation: CASRQGGRNTEVF. The full CDR3 sequence reads CASRQGGRNTEVFF.